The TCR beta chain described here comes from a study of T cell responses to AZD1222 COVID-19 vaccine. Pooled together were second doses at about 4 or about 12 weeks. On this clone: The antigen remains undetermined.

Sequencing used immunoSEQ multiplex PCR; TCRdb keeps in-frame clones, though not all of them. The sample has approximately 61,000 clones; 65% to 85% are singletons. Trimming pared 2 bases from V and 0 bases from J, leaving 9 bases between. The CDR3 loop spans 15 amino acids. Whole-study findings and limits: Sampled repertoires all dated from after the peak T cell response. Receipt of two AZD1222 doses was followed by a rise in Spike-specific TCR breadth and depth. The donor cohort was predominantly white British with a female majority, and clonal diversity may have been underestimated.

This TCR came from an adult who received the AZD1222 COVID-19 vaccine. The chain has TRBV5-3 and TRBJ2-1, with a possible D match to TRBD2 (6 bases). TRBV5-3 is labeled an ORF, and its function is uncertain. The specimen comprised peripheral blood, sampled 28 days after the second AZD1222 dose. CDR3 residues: CARSFGGSSYNEQFF. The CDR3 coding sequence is TGTGCCAGAAGCTTCGGAGGGAGCTCCTACAATGAGCAGTTCTTC.